This T cell receptor beta chain was retrieved from a study of CD8+ T cells in alopecia areata. The CDR3 runs to 13 residues. Germline lookup yields CDR1 SGHRS and CDR2 YFSETQ. V lost 0 bases to trimming and J lost 5 bases; unmatched junction nucleotides: 0. The treatment is: oral pan-JAK inhibitor, 5-10 mg twice daily. Peripheral blood and lesional scalp punch biopsies were taken from alopecia areata patients. Sorting of CD4+ and CD8+ T cells was performed on PBMCs. RNA was extracted and reverse transcribed into cDNA as the sequencing template. Sequenced by immunoSEQ multiplex PCR; TCRdb stores in-frame clones only, minus some. The sample has approximately 180,000 clones, about 48% seen once; the top ten hold roughly 10%.

This chain links TRBV5-1 with TRBJ2-3; 7 bases match TRBD1. The sequencing here drew on CD8+ T cells sorted from blood, taken at week 24, from a patient treated with tofacitinib. The sequence derives from a human donor with alopecia areata. CDR3 in DNA: TGCGCCAGCAGCTTGGACAGGGGAGATACGCAGTATTTT. Translation gives CASSLDRGDTQYF.